Given below is one T cell receptor (beta chain) in context. What this receptor recognizes is not known. No base quality information exists; no much larger clone differs at one position. Spanning cysteine to phenylalanine, the CDR3 consists of 16 amino acids. Only CDR3 DNA is held: 48 bases, read in frame from base 1. Via the germline V gene (reference sequence), CDR1 is LNHDA and CDR2 SQIVND. Between the V and J ends, shortened by 1 base and 10 bases respectively, the junction contains 19 bases. The CDR3 regions of human TCRbeta chains were analyzed by immunosequencing. The original methods were these. TCRs in the repertoires were matched against a reference library of SARS-CoV-2-specific TCRs that had been generated with the MIRA antigen-specificity platform. Breadth was defined as the fraction of unique TCRs that were SARS-CoV-2-associated. Depth was defined as the fraction of total T cells that were SARS-CoV-2-associated. Using the MIRA data, each spike-specific TCR was mapped to the spike region that the TCR reacts to and placed in a CD4 or CD8 class. Log10-transformed breadth and depth values were compared by one-way ANOVA with Sidak's multiple comparisons tests. The table was pulled from immuneACCESS by TCRdb, which kept in-frame rearrangements only. Such tables lose some clones; where checked, under half of the loss comes from unresolved V genes, and the rest has no known cause. V and J calls and clone size follow that table, whereas D and trimming were derived from the DNA. This sample gives 110,000 to 150,000 clones in total; over 75% of them show up just once. Over 7% of the sample rests with the top ten.

This specimen belongs to a study of T cell responses to AZD1222 COVID-19 vaccine (dated by TCRdb to the early 2020s). Describing the broader study: AZD1222 recipients whose second dose came at about 4 weeks and those whose second dose came at about 12 weeks were combined into one group, since spike-specific TCR depth and breadth did not differ between the two schedules. Trial participants were enrolled into age subgroups of 18-55, 56-69 and 70-plus years, which contained approximately 150, 28 and 58 TCR-sequenced participants, respectively. A total of around 240 trial participants underwent TCR sequencing, of whom around 200 received two doses of AZD1222 and 26 received two doses of the MenACWY control vaccine. What the work shows at the level of the full study, not this receptor alone: The vaccine-associated CD4 TCRs covered the entire spike protein, and the dominant responses fell in regions 160-218 and 743-854. Because no samples from the day 14 peak response were available, repertoires could be characterized only after the peak T cell response. The 56-69-year group was small, and its depth increase did not reach significance, likely because of low power. Epitopes outside the regions mutated in the B.1.351 and B.1.1.7 variants were reportedly recognized by nearly half of the unique spike-specific TCRs. Most participants were white British and females outnumbered males, and the authors suggested that clonal diversity may have been underestimated. Conclusions about previously exposed vaccinees are limited because only 5 or 6 AZD1222 recipients were SARS-CoV-2 seropositive at baseline. After two AZD1222 doses, spike-specific TCR breadth and depth were significantly higher than at day 0 and than in MenACWY recipients.

What this sample's time point label stands for: baseline before first vaccination. Samples from vaccinated people were obtained from the UK trials COV001 and COV002, which included a single-blind randomized controlled phase 2/3 trial of AZD1222 (ChAdOx1 nCoV-19) in healthy adults. For TCRbeta chain sequencing, PBMC samples were collected from trial participants at day 0 and at day 28 after the second dose. This clonotype was obtained from an adult in good health. The material sequenced was peripheral blood, taken on day 0 of AZD1222 vaccination. The chain is assembled from TRBV19 and TRBJ1-4; tentative D gene TRBD1, with 6 bases matching. The CDR3 here reads CASSIAGQFGRGKLFF. The nucleotides read TGTGCCAGTAGTATAGCTGGACAGTTTGGGAGGGGAAAACTGTTTTTT. Reference TRBV19 and TRBJ1-4 genes cover what lies past the CDR3, so the full variable domain is DGGITQSPKYLFRKEGQNVTLSCEQNLNHDAMYWYRQDPGQGLRLIYYSQIVNDFQKGDIAEGYSVSREKKESFPLTVTSAQKNPTAFYLCASSIAGQFGRGKLFFGSGTQLSVL.